The subject of this entry is one TCR beta chain. This clonotype was recorded only once. Its cognate antigen has yet to be identified. This may be a read error: a much more frequent sequence differs by one nucleotide. The CDR3 measures 15 amino acids from cysteine to phenylalanine. Here the CDR3 DNA is all that survives: 45 bases in frame from base 1. Sequences SGHNT (CDR1) and YYREEE (CDR2) are obtained from the germline V gene (reference sequence). V ends up 0 bases short and J 4 bases short, with an unmatched junction base count of 2. The time point label on this specimen signifies: sample taken at primary tumor resection. For TCR sequencing, whole RNA was extracted from tumor and nontumor lung tissue, or from cryopreserved PBMC samples, and no cell sorting was done. Donors were around 71 patients with early-stage, untreated non-small cell lung cancer from the lung TRACERx cohort. A patient was chosen for TCR sequencing only when enough RNA was available from at least two tumor regions.

This sample was taken from a study of spatial heterogeneity in lung cancer (dated by TCRdb to the late 2010s). With respect to the entire study: More beta-chain than alpha-chain transcripts were consistently detected, likely reflecting higher beta-chain transcript abundance. In the raw uncorrected reads, each unique combination of TCR and UMI appeared on average more than ten times. At surgery, both alpha and beta chains were TCR-sequenced in under 250 tumor regions, over 61 matched nontumor lung samples and just over 55 PBMC samples. In non-small cell lung cancer, the study made a quantitative comparison of TCR alpha and beta repertoires among multiple tumor regions, matched nontumor lung and blood. The study linked features of the TCR repertoire to counts of nonsynonymous mutations, which were determined by whole-exome sequencing of tumor tissue. Study-level results and caveats: Ubiquitous expanded tumor TCRs were detected in blood more often at tumor resection than at routine follow-up. Additional single-cell paired TCR alpha and beta sequencing was considered necessary to confirm, at a functional level, the hypothesis that regional TCRs recognize regional mutations.

The library was produced with 5' RACE. The listed sequencing device is NextSeq 500. The TCR library protocol attached a unique molecular identifier to each TCR cDNA molecule to allow correction of PCR and sequencing errors. From the authors' description of their analysis: TCR identification, UMI-based error correction and CDR3 extraction were performed with Decombinator tools. TCRs above a frequency of 2 per 1,000, corresponding to the top 1% of the tumor frequency distribution, were defined as expanded. Renyi diversity was calculated using the R vegan package after each repertoire was subsampled 100 times to 5,000 TCRs. CDR3 similarity networks were built from amino acid triplet string-kernel similarity, connecting CDR3s with pairwise similarity above 0.82. TCRdb itself trimmed the public reads at Q25 with fastp, ran MiXCR and retained productive beta chains. Rows matching on CDR3 protein sequence are summarized as one entry with the most common DNA and genes. TCRdb, rather than the study authors, made the V and J calls. In all, the sample holds roughly 5,000 distinct CDR3 sequences, and 16% of those were seen once. The ten largest clonotypes hold 6.3% of the sample.

The origin of this receptor is a male donor with early-stage non-small cell lung cancer. Source: PBMCs, taken at surgery. The sequence is built from TRBV5-4 and TRBJ2-3; 10 central nucleotides agree with TRBD2. CDR3 loop: CASSLASGSSDTQYF. The nucleotides read TGTGCCAGCAGCTTGGCTAGCGGGAGCTCAGATACGCAGTATTTT.